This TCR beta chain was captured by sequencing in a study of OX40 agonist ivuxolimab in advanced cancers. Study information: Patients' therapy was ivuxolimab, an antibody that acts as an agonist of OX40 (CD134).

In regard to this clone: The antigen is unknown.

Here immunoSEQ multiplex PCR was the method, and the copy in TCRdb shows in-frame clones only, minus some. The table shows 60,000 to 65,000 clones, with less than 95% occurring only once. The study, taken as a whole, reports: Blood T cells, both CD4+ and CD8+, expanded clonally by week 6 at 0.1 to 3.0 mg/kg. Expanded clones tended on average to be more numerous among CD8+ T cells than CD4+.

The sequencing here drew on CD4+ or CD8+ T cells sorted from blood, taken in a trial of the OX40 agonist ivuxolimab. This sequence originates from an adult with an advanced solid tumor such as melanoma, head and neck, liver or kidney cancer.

CDR3: CASSPRVGWGTEAFF. In DNA form, the CDR3 reads TGTGCCAGCAGCCCTCGCGTGGGCTGGGGAACTGAAGCTTTCTTT. The rearrangement joins TRBV25-1 to TRBJ1-1; no clear D gene. Germline CDR1 reads MGHDK; CDR2 reads SYGVNS. The V end lost 6 bases, the J end lost 5 bases, and 19 bases lay between the germline ends. The CDR3 length is 15 residues.